The next 29 T cell receptor beta chains were all read from a single sample in a study of liver allograft versus peripheral blood T cells. Study at large: Transplanted-liver and recipient peripheral blood T cell receptor repertoires were compared.

TCRdb itself ran the reads through MiXCR, one entry per CDR3 protein. Of thousands of distinct CDR3 sequences in the sample, less than 20% were seen once. The receptor set was obtained from a human patient who had a liver transplant. T cells may partly derive from the graft donor.

As concerns this clonotype: A read error may explain this, as a much larger clone is one base away. The chain has TRBV15 and TRBJ1-1; D ambiguous. Germline loops: CDR1 LNHNV, CDR2 YYDKDF (reference sequence). The CDR3 has 14 amino acids. CDR3 DNA sequence: TGTGCCACCAGCAGAGATAGGTCCGTCACTGAAGCTTACTTT. This gives the protein CATSRDRSVTEAYF. The complete variable domain, with remaining parts taken from reference TRBV15 and TRBJ1-1, reads DAMVIQNPRYQVTQFGKPVTLSCSQTLNHNVMYWYQQKSSQAPKLLFHYYDKDFNNEADTPDNFQSRRPNTSFCFLDIRSPGLGDTAMYLCATSRDRSVTEAYFGQGTRLTVV.

This clonotype was found many times. The CDR3: CASSKATGAADTEAFF. CDR3 coding DNA: TGTGCCAGCAGTAAGGCTACAGGGGCCGCGGACACTGAAGCTTTCTTT. This sequence joins TRBV12-3 or TRBV12-4 and TRBJ1-1; 7 bases agree with TRBD1. Unmatched junction bases numbered 12, after V lost 5 bases and J lost 3 bases. This CDR3 has 16 residues.

By sample share, this clonotype is medium-sized. This chain joins TRBV29-1 and TRBJ2-1, with 7 bases that match TRBD1. CDR1 SQVTM and CDR2 ANQGSEA come from the germline V gene. CDR3 size: 15 residues. V was clipped by 7 bases and J by 0 bases; unmatched bases: 9. CDR3 nucleotide sequence: TGCAGCGGGGACAGCGGAGCGAGCTCCTACAATGAGCAGTTCTTC. This gives the protein CSGDSGASSYNEQFF.

V gene TRBV19 combines with J gene TRBJ1-1; no firm D call. CDR3 length: 12 residues. In germline, CDR1 is LNHDA, CDR2 SQIVND (reference sequence). Deletions cut 7 bases from V and 1 base from J, with 7 bases between. For the CDR3, the DNA is TGTGCCAGTATTTGGGCGAACACTGAAGCTTTCTTT. Encoded protein: CASIWANTEAFF.

The CDR3 loop is CASSVRASTSPLHF. CDR3 sequence (DNA): TGTGCCAGCAGTGTGAGGGCCTCTACTTCACCCCTCCACTTT. The chain links TRBV6-1 to TRBJ1-6; D not resolved. Germline assignment: CDR1 MNHNS and CDR2 SASEGT. Trimming cost V 4 bases and J 9 bases, with 13 bases left between them. The CDR3 has 14 amino acids.

The chain combines TRBV7-9 with TRBJ1-1, with unresolved D. Germline V CDR1 and CDR2: SEHNR, FQNEAQ (reference sequence). V lost 3 bases, J lost 0 bases, and 5 bases lay in between. The CDR3 sequence is 13 residues long. The CDR3 is CASSFTVNTEAFF. DNA of the CDR3: TGTGCCAGCAGCTTTACAGTGAACACTGAAGCTTTCTTT.

Sample share makes this clonotype medium-sized. The chain combines TRBV5-6 with TRBJ1-2; D is perhaps TRBD1 (5 bases). CDR1 and CDR2 from the germline V gene are SGHDT and YYEEEE. There are 13 residues in the CDR3. The V end lost 3 bases, the J end lost 4 bases, and 10 bases lay between the germline ends. CDR3 sequence: CASSSDSTYGYTF. DNA for the CDR3: TGTGCCAGCAGCTCTGACAGTACCTATGGCTACACCTTC.

The CDR3 region is CASSPRLSAGEQFF. In DNA, the CDR3 is TGTGCCAGCAGCCCGAGGTTGAGCGCTGGAGAGCAGTTCTTC. The J gene is TRBJ2-1, the V gene TRBV9; no reliable D call. V was pared by 4 bases and J by 10 bases, with 18 bases between. Germline V gene data show CDR1 as SGDLS and CDR2 as YYNGEE. The CDR3 contains 14 residues.

This clonotype was counted at least ten times. The chain employs TRBV5-5 and TRBJ1-5; D gene ambiguous. This CDR3 has 14 residues. V gave up 3 bases and J gave up 3 bases, with 10 bases separating them. The germline V gene has CDR1 SGHKS and CDR2 YYEKEE (reference sequence). The CDR3 DNA is TGTGCCAGCAGCTCTTTCCTCTACAATCAGCCCCAGCATTTT. It specifies CASSSFLYNQPQHF.

This clonotype was picked up a small number of times. The chain links TRBV7-9 to TRBJ2-3, with TRBD1 matching over 8 bases. In germline, CDR1 is SEHNR, CDR2 FQNEAQ (reference sequence). J lost 4 bases, V lost 3 bases, and 0 bases had no gene match. This CDR3 spans 13 amino acids. CDR3 region: CASSLTGADTQYF. The DNA for the CDR3 is TGTGCCAGCAGCTTGACAGGGGCAGATACGCAGTATTTT.

This clonotype was seen a handful of times. The CDR3: CSASPVWGVHYNEQFF. As DNA, the CDR3 is TGCAGTGCTAGTCCGGTATGGGGGGTGCACTACAATGAGCAGTTCTTC. V is TRBV20-1 and J is TRBJ2-1; D is possibly TRBD2 (6 bases). Between the trimmed V and J ends, which lost 3 bases and 3 bases, there was a span of 18 bases. This CDR3 comprises 16 residues. CDR1 and CDR2 from the germline V gene are DFQATT and SNEGSKA (reference sequence).

This clonotype is classed as medium-sized. An end of the junction differs from the germline gene, which may be a read error. The V and J genes are TRBV6-2 or TRBV6-3 and TRBJ2-5, with D unclear. CDR1 and CDR2 from the germline V gene are MNHEY and SVGEGT. The CDR3 runs to 13 residues. The CDR3 spells CASSYSGSGRFNF. The CDR3 region has the DNA TGTGCCAGCAGTTACTCAGGGTCGGGTCGGTTCAACTTC.

This clonotype was detected once. A much larger clone lies a single base off, so this may be a read error. This chain uses TRBV7-2 with TRBJ1-2; no clear D. Germline CDR1 is SGHTA and CDR2 is FQGNSA. The CDR3 has 14 amino acids. The CDR3 is CAGSPTMANYGYTF. The CDR3 nucleotides read TGTGCCGGCAGCCCAACTATGGCTAACTATGGCTACACCTTC.

Sample share makes this clonotype medium-sized. The V and J genes are TRBV6-1 and TRBJ2-3; the D is unclear. CDR1 is MNHNS and CDR2 is SASEGT in the germline V gene. The CDR3 is made up of 12 amino acids. V lost 6 bases and J lost 2, with 6 bases in between. CDR3: CASSAFTDTQYF. The DNA for the CDR3 is TGTGCCAGCAGCGCTTTCACAGATACGCAGTATTTT.

This clonotype was seen a handful of times. The rearrangement uses TRBV20-1 and TRBJ1-5, with 7 bases that match TRBD1. The CDR3 runs 16 residues. CDR1 and CDR2 from the germline V gene are DFQATT and SNEGSKA (reference sequence). The trim removed 0 bases at V and 2 bases at J, leaving 7 bases unmatched. The CDR3 nucleotides read TGCAGTGCTAGAGATGGAGGGGGCTTTGGCAATCAGCCCCAGCATTTT. This sequence encodes CSARDGGGFGNQPQHF.

The rearrangement links TRBV5-4 to TRBJ2-5; D not resolved. This CDR3 region has 13 residues. CDR1 is SGHNT and CDR2 is YYREEE in the germline V gene (reference sequence). The V end was cut by 4 bases, the J end by 5 bases, with 12 bases between. CDR3 sequence reads: CASSGEPEETQYF. CDR3 in DNA: TGTGCCAGCAGCGGCGAGCCGGAGGAGACCCAGTACTTC.

This clonotype has ten or more counts. The V call is TRBV7-9, the J call TRBJ1-1; weak D call: TRBD1 (5 bases). Germline CDR1 is SEHNR and CDR2 is FQNEAQ (reference sequence). The CDR3 runs 14 residues. Trimming stripped 6 bases from V and 0 bases from J, with 11 bases between. The CDR3 loop is CASSLGQVNTEAFF. The CDR3 nucleotides read TGTGCCAGCAGTCTTGGACAAGTGAACACTGAAGCTTTCTTT.

This clonotype showed up many times. J is TRBJ1-4 and V is TRBV28, with TRBD1 identical over 9 bases. V shed 8 bases, J shed 4 bases, and the junction held 2 bases outside the gene matches. The CDR3 sequence is 13 residues long. CDR1 and CDR2 from the germline V gene are MDHEN and SYDVKM. CDR3 coding DNA: TGTGCCAGCCTGGACAGGGGTAATGAAAAACTGTTTTTT. It encodes CASLDRGNEKLFF. Drawing the rest from reference TRBV28 and TRBJ1-4, the complete variable domain is DVKVTQSSRYLVKRTGEKVFLECVQDMDHENMFWYRQDPGLGLRLIYFSYDVKMKEKGDIPEGYSVSREKKERFSLILESASTNQTSMYLCASLDRGNEKLFFGSGTQLSVL.

The chain combines TRBV7-2 with TRBJ2-7; 8 bases agree with TRBD2. This CDR3 spans 16 amino acids. The germline V gene encodes CDR1 SGHTA and CDR2 FQGNSA. V lost 5 bases to trimming and J lost 4 bases; unmatched junction nucleotides: 13. CDR3 nucleotide sequence: TGTGCCAGCAGCCCGAGAGGGGCCAGCGGGGGTTACGAGCAGTACTTC. Encoded protein: CASSPRGASGGYEQYF.

As for this clonotype: This sequence may be a read error, since a much larger clone differs from it by one base. This chain uses TRBV29-1 with TRBJ2-7; 9 nucleotides line up with TRBD1. CDR1 SQVTM and CDR2 ANQGSEA come from the germline V gene. The CDR3 consists of 13 residues. The junction had 5 bases not matched to a gene; V was cut back by 2 bases and J by 6 bases. For the CDR3, the DNA is TGCAGCGTTGAAAGGTACAGGGGGCCCGAGCAGTACTTC. Translating gives CSVERYRGPEQYF.

By frequency in the sample, this clonotype is medium-sized. The chain recombines TRBV7-2 with TRBJ1-1; D gene unclear. The CDR3 contains 12 residues. Trimming took 5 bases from V and 12 from J, leaving 16 bases between them. CDR1 SGHTA and CDR2 FQGNSA come from the germline V gene. This CDR3 is CASSLMAERSFF. The CDR3 DNA follows: TGTGCCAGCAGCCTCATGGCAGAAAGATCTTTCTTT.

This clonotype is termed medium-sized. The rearrangement links TRBV30 to TRBJ2-2; D ambiguous. The CDR3 spans 11 residues. Germline CDR1 is GTSNPN and CDR2 is SVGIG (reference sequence). The V gene lost 1 base and the J gene lost 8 bases, with 5 bases spanning the gap. The CDR3 loop is CAWSGRGELFF. The CDR3 nucleotides are TGTGCCTGGAGTGGCCGAGGGGAGCTGTTTTTT.

This chain connects TRBV12-5 to TRBJ1-6; D gene uncertain. Germline values: CDR1 LGHNT, CDR2 FRNRAP. CDR3 length equals 14 residues. V dropped 1 base and J dropped 10 bases, with 11 bases sitting between them. CDR3: CASGLAPRESPLHF. CDR3 nucleotide sequence: TGTGCTAGTGGTTTGGCCCCCCGGGAATCACCCCTCCACTTT.

The J gene is TRBJ2-6, the V gene TRBV20-1; possible D gene TRBD1, 6 bases. Germline V gives CDR1 DFQATT, CDR2 SNEGSKA (reference sequence). Trimming removed 6 bases from V and 3 bases from J, with 12 bases in between. This CDR3 is 14 amino acids long. This CDR3 is CSAPRTDGANVLTF. The CDR3 region has the DNA TGCAGTGCACCGAGGACAGATGGGGCCAACGTCCTGACTTTC.

This chain uses TRBV28 with TRBJ2-1, with a weak D call TRBD2 (7 bases). The V end was cut by 7 bases, the J end by 1 base, with 11 bases between. The CDR3 consists of 14 residues. Germline CDR1 and CDR2: MDHEN and SYDVKM. The CDR3 spells CASKGGGSYNEQFF. DNA for the CDR3: TGTGCCAGCAAGGGGGGGGGGTCCTACAATGAGCAGTTCTTC. Using reference TRBV28 and TRBJ2-1 for the parts outside the CDR3, the full variable domain is DVKVTQSSRYLVKRTGEKVFLECVQDMDHENMFWYRQDPGLGLRLIYFSYDVKMKEKGDIPEGYSVSREKKERFSLILESASTNQTSMYLCASKGGGSYNEQFFGPGTRLTVL.

The sample holds a few counts of this clonotype. The chain is built from TRBV10-3 and TRBJ2-5, with TRBD2 as a possible D gene (6 bases). In germline, CDR1 is ENHRY, CDR2 SYGVKD. This CDR3 region has 13 residues. With 10 bases removed from V and 2 bases from J, the gap between germline ends came to 14 bases. CDR3 region: CASSSGLQETQYF. The CDR3 bases are TGTGCCAGCAGCTCGGGACTGCAAGAGACCCAGTACTTC.

This clonotype is classed as medium-sized. The chain employs TRBV7-2 and TRBJ2-7, with D possibly TRBD2 on 6 matching bases. The V gene lost 1 base and the J gene lost 4 bases, with 17 bases spanning the gap. The CDR3 runs to 16 residues. CDR1 and CDR2 (germline): SGHTA, FQGNSA. CDR3 bases: TGTGCCAGCAGCTTAGAGTTCGGGGGTTCATTATACGAGCAGTACTTC. The encoded protein is CASSLEFGGSLYEQYF.

This clonotype is termed medium-sized. The rearrangement joins TRBV7-2 to TRBJ2-1; 9 bases are shared with TRBD1. V dropped 10 bases and J dropped 4; count of bases not matched to a gene: 5. From germline, CDR1 is SGHTA and CDR2 FQGNSA. The CDR3 sequence is 13 residues long. CDR3 nucleotides: TGTGCCACCGGGACAGGGAAATACAATGAGCAGTTCTTC. Amino acid sequence: CATGTGKYNEQFF. Variable domain in full (rest from reference TRBV7-2 and TRBJ2-1): GAGVSQSPSNKVTEKGKDVELRCDPISGHTALYWYRQSLGQGLEFLIYFQGNSAPDKSGLPSDRFSAERTGGSVSTLTIQRTQQEDSAVYLCATGTGKYNEQFFGPGTRLTVL.

The genes are TRBV20-1 and TRBJ1-2; D is ambiguous. V gave up 3 bases and J gave up 9 bases, with 17 bases separating them. Per the germline V gene, CDR1 is DFQATT and CDR2 is SNEGSKA (reference sequence). The CDR3 spans 13 residues. DNA of the CDR3: TGCAGTGCTAGGGAACGGGCAGTGGGCCGCTACACCTTC. Its protein is CSARERAVGRYTF.